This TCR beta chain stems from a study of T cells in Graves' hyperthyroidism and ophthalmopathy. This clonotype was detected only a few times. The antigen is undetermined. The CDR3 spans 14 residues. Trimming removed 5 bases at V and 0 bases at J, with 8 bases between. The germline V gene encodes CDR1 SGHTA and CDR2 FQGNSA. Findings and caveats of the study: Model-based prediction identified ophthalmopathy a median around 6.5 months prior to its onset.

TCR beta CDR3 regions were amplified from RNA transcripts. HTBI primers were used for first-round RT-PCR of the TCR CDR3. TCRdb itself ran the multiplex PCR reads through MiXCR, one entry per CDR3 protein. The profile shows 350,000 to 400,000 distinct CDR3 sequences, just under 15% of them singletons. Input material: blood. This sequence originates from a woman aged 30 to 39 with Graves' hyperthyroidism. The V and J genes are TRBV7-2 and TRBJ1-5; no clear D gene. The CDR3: CASSRLGSNQPQHF. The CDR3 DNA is TGTGCCAGCAGCCGCCTCGGTAGCAATCAGCCCCAGCATTTT. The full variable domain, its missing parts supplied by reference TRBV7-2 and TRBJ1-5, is GAGVSQSPSNKVTEKGKDVELRCDPISGHTALYWYRQSLGQGLEFLIYFQGNSAPDKSGLPSDRFSAERTGGSVSTLTIQRTQQEDSAVYLCASSRLGSNQPQHFGDGTRLSIL.